These 27 T cell receptor beta chains originate from one sample sequenced in a study of blood T cells in healthy people across ages. The use of a sample-barcoded 5' primer and a J-beta primer mix characterized a second PCR of 7 to 11 cycles. Using its own MiXCR run on the 5' RACE reads, TCRdb lists one record per CDR3 protein. Of some 1,000,000 distinct CDR3 sequences listed, roughly 24% were seen once; the top ten hold approximately 0.71%. This sample was shared with a second study, whose subject was T cells of mothers and their children.

The sequenced sample was blood. These receptors all come from a girl aged 2 to 9 in good health.

This clonotype has only a few counts. J is TRBJ2-1 and V is TRBV20-1; a possible D gene is TRBD1 (5 bases). Germline V gene lookup returns CDR1 DFQATT and CDR2 SNEGSKA (reference sequence). The CDR3 length is 13 residues. V was cut by 5 bases and J by 7 bases, with 15 bases left in between. CDR3 bases: TGCAGTGCTTGGGCACCCAGGGTAAATGAGCAGTTCTTC. Protein product: CSAWAPRVNEQFF.

This clonotype was counted only a few times. One junction end disagrees with the germline gene, perhaps due to a read error. The rearrangement joins TRBV9 to TRBJ2-7; TRBD2 might be the D (6 bases). The CDR3 is 15 amino acids. CDR1 and CDR2 (germline): SGDLS, YYNGEE. This CDR3 is CASSVAAVSSYEQYF. CDR3 bases: TGCGCCAGCAGCGTAGCGGCGGTGAGCTCCTACGAGCAGTACTTC.

This clonotype appeared many times. The chain's CDR3 is CASKSREGTYNEQFF. The CDR3 region has the DNA TGTGCCAGCAAATCGCGGGAGGGGACCTACAATGAGCAGTTCTTC. The rearrangement uses TRBV7-9 and TRBJ2-1, with 9 bases aligning to TRBD2. This CDR3 is built from 15 residues. Trimming removed 7 bases from V and 2 bases from J; junction bases left unmatched: 6. Germline V gene sequence: CDR1 SEHNR, CDR2 FQNEAQ (reference sequence).

J is TRBJ2-7 and V is TRBV4-2; 13 bases map to TRBD2. Trimming at V came to 0 bases and at J to 5 bases, leaving 1 base not matched to a gene. The CDR3 has 15 residues. CDR1 is LGHNA, CDR2 YNFKEQ, per germline. Written as DNA, the CDR3 is TGTGCCAGCAGCCAAGAAGGGACTAGCGGGGACGAGCAGTACTTC. It translates to CASSQEGTSGDEQYF.

This chain connects TRBV7-2 to TRBJ1-5, with D tentatively TRBD1 (6 bases). There are 14 residues in the CDR3. The V end was cut by 0 bases, the J end by 7 bases, with 10 bases between. CDR1 SGHTA and CDR2 FQGNSA come from the germline V gene. The CDR3 spells CASSLAQGGQPQHF. Written as DNA, the CDR3 is TGTGCCAGCAGCTTAGCCCAAGGGGGACAGCCCCAGCATTTT.

The V and J genes are TRBV7-9 and TRBJ2-2, with D perhaps TRBD1 (5 bases). Deletions cut 0 bases from V and 4 bases from J, with 9 bases between. The CDR3 covers 15 residues. CDR1 is SEHNR and CDR2 is FQNEAQ in the germline V gene (reference sequence). CDR3 in DNA: TGTGCCAGCAGCTTAGCAGGGGCCGCCACCGGGGAGCTGTTTTTT. Its translation: CASSLAGAATGELFF.

The genes are TRBV25-1 and TRBJ1-4; 7 nucleotides match TRBD1. Trimming removed 6 bases from V and 4 bases from J; junction bases left unmatched: 8. Germline V gene data show CDR1 as MGHDK and CDR2 as SYGVNS. The CDR3 loop spans 15 amino acids. The CDR3 nucleotides read TGTGCCAGCAGAAACACAGGGGCGGTTAATGAAAAACTGTTTTTT. The encoded protein is CASRNTGAVNEKLFF.

The V call is TRBV20-1, the J call TRBJ2-4, with D perhaps matching TRBD2 (6 bases). Germline lookup yields CDR1 DFQATT and CDR2 SNEGSKA (reference sequence). Trimming cost V 1 base and J 3 bases, with 7 bases left between them. The CDR3 consists of 13 residues. CDR3: CSARAGVKNIQYF. CDR3 DNA: TGCAGTGCTAGAGCGGGAGTCAAAAACATTCAGTACTTC.

This chain joins TRBV24-1 and TRBJ2-2; TRBD1 agrees at 8 bases. Trimming removed 11 bases from V and 4 bases from J; junction bases left unmatched: 8. This CDR3 has 14 amino acids. Germline V lookup: CDR1 KGHDR, CDR2 SFDVKD. This CDR3 is CAITKTGGTGELFF. DNA of the CDR3: TGTGCCATCACCAAAACAGGGGGCACCGGGGAGCTGTTTTTT.

This clonotype was seen only a few times. The chain has TRBV7-9 and TRBJ2-1; TRBD1 might be the D (5 bases). The CDR3 extends over 15 amino acids. Trimming removed 4 bases from V and 0 bases from J, with 10 bases in between. CDR1 is SEHNR, CDR2 FQNEAQ, per germline (reference sequence). The CDR3 loop is CASSSRDYSYNEQFF. The CDR3 nucleotides are TGTGCCAGCAGCTCCAGGGATTACTCCTACAATGAGCAGTTCTTC. Supplemented by reference TRBV7-9 and TRBJ2-1, the full variable domain reads DTGVSQNPRHKITKRGQNVTFRCDPISEHNRLYWYRQTLGQGPEFLTYFQNEAQLEKSRLLSDRFSAERPKGSFSTLEIQRTEQGDSAMYLCASSSRDYSYNEQFFGPGTRLTVL.

The chain has TRBV4-2 and TRBJ1-3; D not resolved. Trimming cost V 6 bases and J 4 bases, with 16 bases left between them. Looked up from germline, CDR1 is LGHNA and CDR2 is YNFKEQ. The CDR3 consists of 15 residues. CDR3 in DNA: TGTGCCAGCAGGCGAACTCCTACGGAAGGAAACACCATATATTTT. Protein: CASRRTPTEGNTIYF.

The gene calls are TRBV7-2 and TRBJ2-7, with TRBD2 matching 8 bases. The CDR3 loop spans 15 amino acids. V lost 0 bases, J lost 0 bases, and 1 base stayed unmatched. CDR1 is SGHTA and CDR2 is FQGNSA in the germline V gene. Written as DNA, the CDR3 is TGTGCCAGCAGCTTAGCGAGCGGGGGCTCCTACGAGCAGTACTTC. It translates to CASSLASGGSYEQYF.

The rearrangement uses TRBV20-1 and TRBJ2-7; weak D call: TRBD1 (6 bases). The V and J ends lost 6 bases and 3 bases respectively, with 15 bases between them. CDR1 DFQATT and CDR2 SNEGSKA come from the germline V gene (reference sequence). The CDR3 length is 13 residues. The CDR3 DNA sequence: TGCAGTGCATTCCGGGACACTTACTACGAGCAGTACTTC. It encodes CSAFRDTYYEQYF.

This chain joins TRBV24-1 and TRBJ2-1; 8 positions agree with TRBD2. The CDR3 runs 16 residues. Germline CDR1 reads KGHDR; CDR2 reads SFDVKD. V was clipped by 4 bases and J by 2 bases; unmatched bases: 6. Here the CDR3 DNA reads TGTGCCACCAGTGACCCGGGACTAGGACCCTACAATGAGCAGTTCTTC. Translation gives CATSDPGLGPYNEQFF.

This clonotype was detected only a few times. The V call is TRBV7-2, the J call TRBJ2-5; tentatively, D is TRBD1 or TRBD2 (6 bases each). The CDR3 length is 15 residues. Germline CDR1 reads SGHTA; CDR2 reads FQGNSA. Trimming took off 5 bases at V and 1 base at J, with 14 bases between the two ends. The CDR3 is CASSPHGGRQETQYF. In DNA form, the CDR3 reads TGTGCCAGCAGCCCCCACGGGGGCCGCCAAGAGACCCAGTACTTC. Full variable domain (remainder filled in from reference TRBV7-2 and TRBJ2-5): GAGVSQSPSNKVTEKGKDVELRCDPISGHTALYWYRQSLGQGLEFLIYFQGNSAPDKSGLPSDRFSAERTGGSVSTLTIQRTQQEDSAVYLCASSPHGGRQETQYFGPGTRLLVL.

The chain couples TRBV7-2 to TRBJ2-1; 8 bases agree with TRBD1. The DNA end is more similar to TRBJ2-5, so the J call may be wrong. Germline V gene data show CDR1 as SGHTA and CDR2 as FQGNSA. CDR3 size: 14 residues. The CDR3 coding sequence is TGTGCCAGCAGCTTCTGGACAGGGATGGAGACCCAGTACTTC. Translated: CASSFWTGMETQYF.

This clonotype came up a few times. This rearrangement joins TRBV9 to TRBJ1-5, with a tentative D call TRBD1 (6 bases). CDR1 and CDR2 from the germline V gene are SGDLS and YYNGEE. This CDR3 contains 14 residues. Trimming took off 1 base at V and 7 bases at J, with 12 bases between the two ends. CDR3 DNA sequence: TGTGCCAGCAGCGTATCAGGGGAAAGCCAGCCCCAGCATTTT. It specifies CASSVSGESQPQHF.

The V and J genes are TRBV5-1 and TRBJ2-5; 8 bases fit TRBD2. Losses at the gene ends were 3 bases for V and 5 bases for J; bases not matched to a gene: 6. Germline V gene lookup returns CDR1 SGHRS and CDR2 YFSETQ. CDR3 length: 14 residues. CDR3 sequence (DNA): TGCGCCAGCAGCTCGGTAGCGGGGAGGGAGACCCAGTACTTC. This gives the protein CASSSVAGRETQYF.

The J gene is TRBJ2-1, the V gene TRBV3-1; D may be TRBD1 or TRBD2 (5 bases each). Germline lookup yields CDR1 LGHDT and CDR2 YNNKEL (reference sequence). The CDR3 is 15 amino acids. Deletions cut 4 bases from V and 4 bases from J, with 14 bases between. The CDR3 sequence is CASSRPGTIYNEQFF. The CDR3, as DNA: TGTGCCAGCAGCCGTCCCGGGACCATATACAATGAGCAGTTCTTC.

This clonotype was counted a few times. The chain carries TRBV6-2 or TRBV6-3 and TRBJ2-1, with D perhaps matching TRBD1 (5 bases). There are 18 residues in the CDR3. V lost 0 bases to trimming and J lost 5 bases, with 20 bases between them. The germline V gene has CDR1 MNHEY and CDR2 SVGEGT. CDR3 residues: CASSYSNYLLGENNEQFF. CDR3 DNA sequence: TGTGCCAGCAGTTACTCAAATTATCTATTAGGGGAAAACAATGAGCAGTTCTTC.

A single count supports this clonotype. The chain is built from TRBV5-1 and TRBJ2-2, with 9 bases lining up with TRBD1. The CDR3 has 16 residues. Germline trimming cut 2 bases from V and 0 bases from J; bases unmatched to any gene: 2. The germline V gene has CDR1 SGHRS and CDR2 YFSETQ. CDR3 residues: CASSFWTGANTGELFF. As DNA, the CDR3 is TGCGCCAGCAGCTTTTGGACAGGGGCGAACACCGGGGAGCTGTTTTTT.

This chain connects TRBV11-2 to TRBJ2-1, with no clear D. Trimming took 1 base from V and 0 from J, leaving 13 bases between them. The CDR3 contains 17 residues. Germline V CDR1 and CDR2: SGHAT, FQNNGV. Here the CDR3 reads CASSLGIRYSSYNEQFF. CDR3 coding DNA: TGTGCCAGCAGCTTAGGTATACGCTATAGCTCCTACAATGAGCAGTTCTTC. The whole variable domain, filled in from reference TRBV11-2 and TRBJ2-1, reads EAGVAQSPRYKIIEKRQSVAFWCNPISGHATLYWYQQILGQGPKLLIQFQNNGVVDDSQLPKDRFSAERLKGVDSTLKIQPAKLEDSAVYLCASSLGIRYSSYNEQFFGPGTRLTVL.

There are a few counts of this clonotype. V and J are TRBV20-1 and TRBJ1-4, with D unresolved. Trimming took 2 bases from V and 6 from J, leaving 7 bases between them. The CDR3 covers 12 residues. CDR1 and CDR2 from the germline V gene are DFQATT and SNEGSKA (reference sequence). The CDR3 region is CSARPPDEKLFF. The CDR3 DNA follows: TGCAGTGCTAGACCACCGGATGAAAAACTGTTTTTT.

The rearrangement uses TRBV20-1 and TRBJ2-1, with 10 bases matching TRBD2. Per the germline V gene, CDR1 is DFQATT and CDR2 is SNEGSKA (reference sequence). V trimming: 0 bases; J trimming: 9 bases; junction bases outside the gene matches: 11. The length of the CDR3 is 16 residues. The CDR3 region has the DNA TGCAGTGCTAGAGATCTTCTCCTAGCGGGGGACGTTGAGCAGTTCTTC. Its translation: CSARDLLLAGDVEQFF.

This clonotype was found many times. The chain couples TRBV4-3 to TRBJ1-1; unclear D gene. Trimming stripped 0 bases from V and 7 bases from J, with 9 bases between. The CDR3 covers 13 residues. The germline V gene has CDR1 LGHNA and CDR2 YSLEER. The CDR3 spells CASSQELRGEAFF. CDR3 bases: TGCGCCAGCAGCCAAGAACTCCGAGGTGAAGCTTTCTTT.

Comments on this clonotype: The junction departs from the called germline gene at one end, perhaps through a read error. The chain couples TRBV20-1 to TRBJ1-1; 7 nucleotides agree with TRBD1. Germline values: CDR1 DFQATT, CDR2 SNEGSKA (reference sequence). This CDR3 spans 12 amino acids. Written as DNA, the CDR3 is TGCGGTGCTACAGGGGCGTCGTCTGAAGCTTTCTTT. Amino acid sequence: CGATGASSEAFF.

V and J are TRBV5-5 and TRBJ1-1; D gene ambiguous. Trimming removed 6 bases from V and 3 bases from J, with 15 bases in between. The germline CDR1 and CDR2 sequences are SGHKS and YYEKEE (reference sequence). This CDR3 comprises 14 residues. The CDR3: CASTDGGLHTEAFF. CDR3 bases: TGTGCCAGCACCGACGGCGGCCTTCACACTGAAGCTTTCTTT.